The entry that follows covers one T cell receptor beta chain sequence. Its specificity is not known. Germline lookup yields CDR1 SQVTM and CDR2 ANQGSEA. CDR3 length equals 13 residues. V was clipped by 4 bases and J by 0 bases; unmatched bases: 2. This entry comes from a study of T cell repertoires in cytomegalovirus infection. Looking at the study overall: Selected CMV epitopes included recently identified HLA-C-restricted ones as well as well-studied HLA-B-restricted ones.

TCRdb redid the calling of the reads with MiXCR, one entry per CDR3 protein. The sample includes 650,000 to 900,000 distinct CDR3 sequences, about 33% of them seen just once. Material: cultured CD8+ T cells from PBMCs, obtained from culture after CMV antigen stimulation. The clonotype was recovered from a human donor in good health (CMV status not recorded). Some clones in this sample may be carry-over from other donors' samples. The J gene is TRBJ2-7, the V gene TRBV29-1; 8 nucleotides line up with TRBD1. The DNA for the CDR3 is TGCAGCGTTGGGGACAGGACCTCCTACGAGCAGTACTTC. It yields the protein CSVGDRTSYEQYF.